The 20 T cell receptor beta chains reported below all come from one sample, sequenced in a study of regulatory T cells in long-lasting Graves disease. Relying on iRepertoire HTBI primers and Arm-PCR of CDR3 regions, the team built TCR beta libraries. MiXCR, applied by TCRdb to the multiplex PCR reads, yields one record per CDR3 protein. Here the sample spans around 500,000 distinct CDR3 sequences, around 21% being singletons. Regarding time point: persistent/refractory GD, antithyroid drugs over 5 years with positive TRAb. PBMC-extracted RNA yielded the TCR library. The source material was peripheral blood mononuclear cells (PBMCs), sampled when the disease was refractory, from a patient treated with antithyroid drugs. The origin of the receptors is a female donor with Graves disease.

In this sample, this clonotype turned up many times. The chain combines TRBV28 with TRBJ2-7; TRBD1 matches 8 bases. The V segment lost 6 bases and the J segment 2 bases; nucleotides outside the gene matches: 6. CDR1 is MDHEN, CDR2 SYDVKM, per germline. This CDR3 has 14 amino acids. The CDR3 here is CASRDRGRPYEQYF. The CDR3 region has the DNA TGTGCCAGCAGAGACAGGGGTCGACCCTACGAGCAGTACTTC.

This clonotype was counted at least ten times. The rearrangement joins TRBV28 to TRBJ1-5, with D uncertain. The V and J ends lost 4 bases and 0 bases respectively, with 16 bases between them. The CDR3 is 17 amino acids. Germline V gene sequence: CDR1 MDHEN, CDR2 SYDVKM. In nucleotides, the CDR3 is TGTGCCAGCAGTTCCGCCCGTGACTTTTTTAGCAATCAGCCCCAGCATTTT. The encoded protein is CASSSARDFFSNQPQHF.

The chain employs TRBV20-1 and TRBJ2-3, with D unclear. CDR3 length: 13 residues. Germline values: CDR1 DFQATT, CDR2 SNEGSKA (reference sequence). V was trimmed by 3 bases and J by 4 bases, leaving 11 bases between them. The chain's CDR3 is CSASRAVPDTQYF. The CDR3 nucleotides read TGCAGTGCTAGCCGCGCGGTTCCAGATACGCAGTATTTT.

In DNA form, the CDR3 reads TGTGCCAGCCTGACTAGTAGCGGCCTAGATACGCAGTATTTT. It specifies CASLTSSGLDTQYF. The chain is built from TRBV28 and TRBJ2-3, with D perhaps matching TRBD2 (6 bases). The CDR3 length is 14 residues. V lost 8 bases, J lost 5 bases, and 17 bases lay in between. CDR1 is MDHEN and CDR2 is SYDVKM in the germline V gene. Based on the CDR3 plus reference TRBV28 and TRBJ2-3, the full variable domain is DVKVTQSSRYLVKRTGEKVFLECVQDMDHENMFWYRQDPGLGLRLIYFSYDVKMKEKGDIPEGYSVSREKKERFSLILESASTNQTSMYLCASLTSSGLDTQYFGPGTRLTVL.

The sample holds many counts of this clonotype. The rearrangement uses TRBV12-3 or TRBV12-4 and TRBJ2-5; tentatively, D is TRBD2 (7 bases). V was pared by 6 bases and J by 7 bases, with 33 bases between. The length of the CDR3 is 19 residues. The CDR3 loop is CASSLGGDVAGVGESTQYF. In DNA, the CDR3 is TGTGCCAGCAGCCTAGGGGGGGATGTGGCGGGAGTGGGGGAGTCGACCCAGTACTTC.

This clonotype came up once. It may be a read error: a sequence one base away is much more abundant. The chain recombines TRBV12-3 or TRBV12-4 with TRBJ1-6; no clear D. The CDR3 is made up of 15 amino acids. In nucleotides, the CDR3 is TGTGCCAGCAATTTTGGGAGACCCCAAGATTCACCCCTCCGCTTT. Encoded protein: CASNFGRPQDSPLRF.

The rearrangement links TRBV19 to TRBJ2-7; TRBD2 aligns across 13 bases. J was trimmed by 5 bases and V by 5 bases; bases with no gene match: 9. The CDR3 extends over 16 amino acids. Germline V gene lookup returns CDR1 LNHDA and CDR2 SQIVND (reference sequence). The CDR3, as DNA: TGTGCCAGTAGTCCTACACTAGCGGGAGGGCCGCACGAGCAGTACTTC. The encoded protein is CASSPTLAGGPHEQYF.

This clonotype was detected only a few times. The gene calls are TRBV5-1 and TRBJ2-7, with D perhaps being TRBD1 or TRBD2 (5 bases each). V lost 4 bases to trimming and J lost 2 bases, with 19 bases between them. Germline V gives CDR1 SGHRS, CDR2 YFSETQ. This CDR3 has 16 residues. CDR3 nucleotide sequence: TGCGCCAGCAGCCTCCTAGAGGGGATGTCTCCCTACGAGCAGTACTTC. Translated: CASSLLEGMSPYEQYF.

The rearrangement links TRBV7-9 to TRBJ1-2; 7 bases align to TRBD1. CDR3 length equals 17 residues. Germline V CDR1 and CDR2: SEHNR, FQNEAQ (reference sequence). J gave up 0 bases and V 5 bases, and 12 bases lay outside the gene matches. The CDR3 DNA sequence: TGTGCCAGCAGCCCGGTGAACCGGGACAGACCTAACTATGGCTACACCTTC. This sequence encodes CASSPVNRDRPNYGYTF.

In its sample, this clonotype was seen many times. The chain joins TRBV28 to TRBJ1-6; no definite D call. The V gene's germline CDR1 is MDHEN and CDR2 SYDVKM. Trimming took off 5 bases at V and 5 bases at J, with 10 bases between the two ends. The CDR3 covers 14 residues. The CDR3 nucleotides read TGTGCCAGCAGTGACGGAGTCAATAATTCACCCCTCCACTTT. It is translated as CASSDGVNNSPLHF.

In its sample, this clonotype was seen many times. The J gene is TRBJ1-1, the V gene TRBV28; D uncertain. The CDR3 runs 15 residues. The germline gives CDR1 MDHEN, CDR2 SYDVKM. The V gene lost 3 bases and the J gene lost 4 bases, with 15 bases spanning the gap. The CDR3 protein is CASSFGPEAPTEAFF. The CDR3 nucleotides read TGTGCCAGCAGTTTCGGACCCGAAGCTCCCACTGAAGCTTTCTTT.

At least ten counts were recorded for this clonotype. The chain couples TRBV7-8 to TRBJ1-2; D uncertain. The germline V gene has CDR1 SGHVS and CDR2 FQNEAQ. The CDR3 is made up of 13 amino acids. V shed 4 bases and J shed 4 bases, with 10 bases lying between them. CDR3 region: CASSSTDGYGYTF. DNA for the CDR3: TGTGCCAGCAGCTCCACTGACGGCTATGGCTACACCTTC.

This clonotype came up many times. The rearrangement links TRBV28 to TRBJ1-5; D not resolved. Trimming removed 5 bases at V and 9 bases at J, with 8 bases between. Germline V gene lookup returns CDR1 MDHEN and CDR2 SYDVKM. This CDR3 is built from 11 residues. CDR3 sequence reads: CASSGNRPQHF. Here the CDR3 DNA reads TGTGCCAGCAGTGGGAACAGGCCCCAGCATTTT.

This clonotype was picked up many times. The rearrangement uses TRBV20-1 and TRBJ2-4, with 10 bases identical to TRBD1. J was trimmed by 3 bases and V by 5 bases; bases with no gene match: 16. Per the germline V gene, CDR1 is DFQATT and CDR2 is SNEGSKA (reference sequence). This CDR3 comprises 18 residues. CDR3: CSAQPGTGEGFGKNIQYF. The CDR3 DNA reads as TGCAGTGCTCAGCCCGGGACAGGGGAAGGTTTCGGCAAAAACATTCAGTACTTC.

The DNA for the CDR3 is TGTGCCAGCAGCCCCCGGACAGCCCCTCAGCCCCAGCATTTT. Its translation is CASSPRTAPQPQHF. The chain recombines TRBV7-8 with TRBJ1-5, with D possibly TRBD1 on 6 matching bases. Germline V lookup: CDR1 SGHVS, CDR2 FQNEAQ. CDR3 length: 14 amino acids. V was pared by 5 bases and J by 6 bases, with 14 bases between.

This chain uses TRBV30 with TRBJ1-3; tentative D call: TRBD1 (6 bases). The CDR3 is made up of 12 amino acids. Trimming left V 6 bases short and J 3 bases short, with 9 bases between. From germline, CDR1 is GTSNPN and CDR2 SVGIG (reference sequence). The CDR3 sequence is CACRTDGNTIYF. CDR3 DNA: TGTGCCTGTCGGACAGATGGAAACACCATATATTTT. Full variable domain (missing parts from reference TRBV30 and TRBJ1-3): SQTIHQWPATLVQPVGSPLSLECTVEGTSNPNLYWYRQAAGRGLQLLFYSVGIGQISSEVPQNLSASRPQDRQFILSSKKLLLSDSGFYLCACRTDGNTIYFGEGSWLTVV.

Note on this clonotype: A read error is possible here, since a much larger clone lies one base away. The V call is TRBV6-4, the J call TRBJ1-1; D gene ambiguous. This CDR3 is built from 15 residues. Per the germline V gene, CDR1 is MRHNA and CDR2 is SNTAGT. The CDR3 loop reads CASSAWDTGNTKAFF. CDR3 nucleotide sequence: TGTGCCAGCAGTGCTTGGGATACGGGGAACACTAAAGCTTTCTTT.

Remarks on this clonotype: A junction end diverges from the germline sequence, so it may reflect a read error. Written as DNA, the CDR3 is TGTGCCAGCAGCTCCTCCCAAGAGACCCAGCACTTC. Protein product: CASSSSQETQHF. V usage is TRBV6-2 or TRBV6-3 and J usage is TRBJ2-5; D gene unclear. The germline V gene has CDR1 MNHEY and CDR2 SVGEGT. The CDR3 sequence is 12 residues long.

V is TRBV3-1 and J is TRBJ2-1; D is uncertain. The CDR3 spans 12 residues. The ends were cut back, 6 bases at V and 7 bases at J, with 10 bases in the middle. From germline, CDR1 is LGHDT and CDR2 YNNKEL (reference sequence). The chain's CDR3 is CASRDSLNEQFF. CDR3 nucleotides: TGTGCCAGCAGGGATAGTCTAAATGAGCAGTTCTTC.

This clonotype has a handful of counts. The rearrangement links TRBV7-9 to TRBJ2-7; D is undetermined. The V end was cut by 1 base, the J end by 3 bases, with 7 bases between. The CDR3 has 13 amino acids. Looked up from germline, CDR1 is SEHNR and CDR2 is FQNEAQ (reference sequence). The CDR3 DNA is TGTGCCAGCAGCTTAGAGCTAGACTACGAGCAGTACTTC. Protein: CASSLELDYEQYF.